Sequencing of this TCR beta chain was carried out in a study of T cell responses to AZD1222 COVID-19 vaccine. Looking at the study overall: Analysis merged second doses at about 4 or about 12 weeks. Whole-study findings and limits: Females outnumbered males among donors, who were mostly white British; clonal diversity was possibly underestimated. Among vaccine-associated CD4 TCRs, coverage spanned spike, with dominance at 160-218 and 743-854.

TCRdb's table, derived via immunoSEQ multiplex PCR, lists solely in-frame clones and lacks some. Of about 85,000 clones detected, 90% appear once; the ten largest clones hold around 3%. Notes on this clone: The antigen is unknown.

This material consisted of peripheral blood, taken on day 0 of AZD1222 vaccination. This clonotype was sampled from an adult in good health.

The CDR3 here is CASSQIGTGNYGYTF. The CDR3 bases are TGCGCCAGCAGCCAAATCGGGACAGGGAACTATGGCTACACCTTC. V is TRBV4-1 and J is TRBJ1-2, with TRBD1 identical over 9 bases. J lost 2 bases, V lost 2 bases, and 3 bases had no gene match. The CDR3 runs to 15 residues. Germline CDR1 is MGHRA and CDR2 is YSYEKL.